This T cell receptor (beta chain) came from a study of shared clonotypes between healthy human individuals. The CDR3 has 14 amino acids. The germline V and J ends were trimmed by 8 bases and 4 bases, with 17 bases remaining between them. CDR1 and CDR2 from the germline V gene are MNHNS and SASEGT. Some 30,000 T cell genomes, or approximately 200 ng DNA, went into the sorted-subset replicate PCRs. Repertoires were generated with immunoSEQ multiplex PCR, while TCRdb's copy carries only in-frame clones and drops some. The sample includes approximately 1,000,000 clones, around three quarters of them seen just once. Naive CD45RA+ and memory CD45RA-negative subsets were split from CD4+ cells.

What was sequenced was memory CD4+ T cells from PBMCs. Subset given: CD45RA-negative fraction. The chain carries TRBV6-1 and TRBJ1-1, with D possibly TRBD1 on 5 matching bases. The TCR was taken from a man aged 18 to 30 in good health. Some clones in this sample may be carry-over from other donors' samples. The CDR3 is CASGTSGGTTEAFF. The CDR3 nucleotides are TGTGCCAGCGGGACGAGCGGGGGGACCACTGAAGCTTTCTTT.